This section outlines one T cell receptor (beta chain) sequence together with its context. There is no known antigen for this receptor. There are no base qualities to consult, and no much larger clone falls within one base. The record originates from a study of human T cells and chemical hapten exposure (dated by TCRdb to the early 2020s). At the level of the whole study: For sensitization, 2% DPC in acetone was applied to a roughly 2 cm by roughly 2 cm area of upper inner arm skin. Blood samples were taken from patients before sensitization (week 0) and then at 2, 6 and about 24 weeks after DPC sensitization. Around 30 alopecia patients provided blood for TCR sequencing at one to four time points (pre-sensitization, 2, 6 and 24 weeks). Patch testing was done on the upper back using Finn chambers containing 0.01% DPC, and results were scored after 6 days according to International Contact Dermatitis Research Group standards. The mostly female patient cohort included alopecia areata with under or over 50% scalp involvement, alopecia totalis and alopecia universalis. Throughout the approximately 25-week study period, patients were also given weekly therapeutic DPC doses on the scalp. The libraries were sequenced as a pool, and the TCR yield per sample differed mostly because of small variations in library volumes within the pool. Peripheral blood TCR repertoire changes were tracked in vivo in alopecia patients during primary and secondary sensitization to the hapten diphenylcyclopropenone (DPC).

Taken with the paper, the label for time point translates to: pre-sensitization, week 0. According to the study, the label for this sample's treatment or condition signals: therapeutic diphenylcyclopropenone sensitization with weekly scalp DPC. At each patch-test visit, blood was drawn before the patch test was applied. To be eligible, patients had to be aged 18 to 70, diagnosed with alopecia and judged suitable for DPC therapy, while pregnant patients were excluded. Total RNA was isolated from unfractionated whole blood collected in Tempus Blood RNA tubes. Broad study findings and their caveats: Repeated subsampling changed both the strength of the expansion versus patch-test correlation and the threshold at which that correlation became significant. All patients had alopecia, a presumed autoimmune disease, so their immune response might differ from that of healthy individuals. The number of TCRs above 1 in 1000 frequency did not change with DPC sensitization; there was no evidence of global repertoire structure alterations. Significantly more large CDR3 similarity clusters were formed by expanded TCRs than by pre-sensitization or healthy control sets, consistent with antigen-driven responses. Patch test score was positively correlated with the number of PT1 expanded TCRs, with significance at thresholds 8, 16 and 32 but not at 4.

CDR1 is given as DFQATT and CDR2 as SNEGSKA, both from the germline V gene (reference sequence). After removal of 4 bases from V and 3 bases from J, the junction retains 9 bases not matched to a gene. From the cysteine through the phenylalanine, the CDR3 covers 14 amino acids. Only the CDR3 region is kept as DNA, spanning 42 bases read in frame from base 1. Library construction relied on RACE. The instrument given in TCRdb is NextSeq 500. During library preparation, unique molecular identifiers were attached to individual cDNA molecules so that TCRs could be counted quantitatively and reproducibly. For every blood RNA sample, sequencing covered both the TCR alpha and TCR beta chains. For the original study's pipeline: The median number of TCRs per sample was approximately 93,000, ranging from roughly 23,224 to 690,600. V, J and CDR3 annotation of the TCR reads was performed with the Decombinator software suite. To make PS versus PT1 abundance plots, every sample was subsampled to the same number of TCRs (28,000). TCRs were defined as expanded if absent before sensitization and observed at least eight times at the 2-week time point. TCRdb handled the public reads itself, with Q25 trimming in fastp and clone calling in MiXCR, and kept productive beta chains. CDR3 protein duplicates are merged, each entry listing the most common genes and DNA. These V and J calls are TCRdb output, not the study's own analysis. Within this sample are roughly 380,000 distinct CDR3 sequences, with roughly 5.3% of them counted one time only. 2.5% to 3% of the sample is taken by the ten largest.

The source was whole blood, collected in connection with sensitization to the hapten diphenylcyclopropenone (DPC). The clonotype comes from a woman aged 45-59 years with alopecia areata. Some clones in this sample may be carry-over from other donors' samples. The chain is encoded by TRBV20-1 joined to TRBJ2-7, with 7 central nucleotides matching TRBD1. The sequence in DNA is TGCAGTGCTACCGGGACAGCTCAGGACTACGAGCAGTACTTC. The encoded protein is CSATGTAQDYEQYF.